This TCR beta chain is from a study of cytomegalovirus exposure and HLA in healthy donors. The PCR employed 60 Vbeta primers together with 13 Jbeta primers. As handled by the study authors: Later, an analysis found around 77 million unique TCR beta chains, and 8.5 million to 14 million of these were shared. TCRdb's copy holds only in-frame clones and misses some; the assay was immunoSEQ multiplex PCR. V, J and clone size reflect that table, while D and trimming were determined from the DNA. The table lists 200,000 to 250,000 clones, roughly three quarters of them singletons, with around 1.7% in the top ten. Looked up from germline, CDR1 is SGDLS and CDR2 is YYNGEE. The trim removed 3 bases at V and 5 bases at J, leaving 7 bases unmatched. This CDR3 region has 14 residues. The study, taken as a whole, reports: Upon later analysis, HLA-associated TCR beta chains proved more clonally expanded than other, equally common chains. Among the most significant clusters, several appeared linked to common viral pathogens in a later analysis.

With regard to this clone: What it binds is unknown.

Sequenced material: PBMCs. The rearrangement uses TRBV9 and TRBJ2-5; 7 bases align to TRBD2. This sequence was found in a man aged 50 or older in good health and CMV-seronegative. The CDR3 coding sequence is TGTGCCAGCAGCGCAGCCGGGGGGATGGAGACCCAGTACTTC. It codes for CASSAAGGMETQYF.